This paragraph reports one T cell receptor beta chain. Its antigen remains unknown. The CDR3 consists of 14 residues. V shed 6 bases and J 6 bases; nucleotides not matched to a gene: 5. Per germline, CDR1 SNHLY and CDR2 FYNNEI. The data were obtained in a study of radiotherapy plus CTLA-4 blockade in lung cancer. General study results and limits: Following radiotherapy plus ipilimumab, tumor-derived TCR clones expanded in the blood.

Assay used: immunoSEQ multiplex PCR; TCRdb lists only in-frame clones, some missing. The sample carries about 51,000 clones, roughly 80% recorded once. This chain uses TRBV2 with TRBJ2-2, with TRBD1 identical over 9 bases. Sequenced material: peripheral blood, taken from a patient treated with radiotherapy plus ipilimumab. This TCR came from a human donor with non-small cell lung cancer who had a complete response to radiotherapy plus ipilimumab. The CDR3 region is CASRDRGLPGELFF. CDR3 DNA sequence: TGTGCCAGCAGAGACAGGGGGTTACCCGGGGAGCTGTTTTTT.